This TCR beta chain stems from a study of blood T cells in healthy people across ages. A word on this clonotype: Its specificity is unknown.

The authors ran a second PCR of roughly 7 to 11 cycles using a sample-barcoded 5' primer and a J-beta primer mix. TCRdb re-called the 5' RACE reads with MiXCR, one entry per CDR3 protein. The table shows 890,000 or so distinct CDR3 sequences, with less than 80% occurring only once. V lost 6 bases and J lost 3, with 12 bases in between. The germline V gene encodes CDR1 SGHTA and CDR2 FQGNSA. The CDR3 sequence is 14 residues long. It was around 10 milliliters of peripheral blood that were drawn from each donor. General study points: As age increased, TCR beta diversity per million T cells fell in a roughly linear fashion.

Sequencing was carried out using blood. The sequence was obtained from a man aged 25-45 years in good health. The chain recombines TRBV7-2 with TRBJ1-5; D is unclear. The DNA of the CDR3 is TGTGCCAGCAGTTATCACATGGACAATCAGCCCCAGCATTTT. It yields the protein CASSYHMDNQPQHF.